Listed here are 29 T cell receptor beta chains from one sample, sequenced in a study of identical twins. TCRdb reanalysed the 5' RACE reads using MiXCR and keeps one entry per CDR3 protein. The sample has 450,000 or so distinct CDR3 sequences, approximately 15% seen once. The data were also submitted as part of a second study, on yellow fever vaccine responses in identical twins.

The sequenced sample was CD4+ T cells sorted from blood. These receptors were collected from a young woman in good health.

The gene calls are TRBV12-3 or TRBV12-4 and TRBJ2-5; 10 bases map to TRBD2. V trimming: 1 base; J trimming: 1 base; junction bases outside the gene matches: 6. The CDR3 has 17 amino acids. The CDR3: CASSLEKLAGVQETQYF. CDR3 nucleotides: TGTGCCAGCAGTTTAGAGAAGCTAGCGGGAGTCCAAGAGACCCAGTACTTC.

The V gene is TRBV6-5, the J gene TRBJ2-7; D unresolved. The germline V gene has CDR1 MNHEY and CDR2 SVGAGI. Trimming left V 0 bases short and J 2 bases short, with 17 bases between. The CDR3 loop spans 17 amino acids. DNA for the CDR3: TGTGCCAGCAGTTACTCGAAGGTGCTTGGCAGCGCCTACGAGCAGTACTTC. Its translation is CASSYSKVLGSAYEQYF.

The V and J genes are TRBV29-1 and TRBJ2-7; TRBD2 matches 10 bases. CDR1 and CDR2 from the germline V gene are SQVTM and ANQGSEA. The CDR3 is 15 amino acids. The junction had 7 bases not matched to a gene; V was cut back by 0 bases and J by 5 bases. CDR3 sequence: CSVEDRAGGPHEQYF. CDR3 coding DNA: TGCAGCGTTGAAGATAGAGCGGGAGGGCCCCACGAGCAGTACTTC.

CDR3 DNA: TGTGCCAGCAGTTACACGAAGAACCAGGGGCAGCAGTACTTC. Protein sequence: CASSYTKNQGQQYF. The V call is TRBV6-5, the J call TRBJ2-7, with a weak D call TRBD1 (6 bases). Germline values: CDR1 MNHEY, CDR2 SVGAGI. The CDR3 consists of 14 residues. V shed 2 bases and J shed 8 bases, with 16 bases lying between them.

This clonotype was counted between two and nine times. This CDR3 is CASSLGAPGSSPLHF. CDR3 DNA sequence: TGTGCCAGCAGCTTAGGGGCACCCGGGAGTTCACCCCTCCACTTT. The gene calls are TRBV7-2 and TRBJ1-6; D call uncertain. Germline loops: CDR1 SGHTA, CDR2 FQGNSA. The CDR3 extends over 15 amino acids. Deletions cut 1 base from V and 9 bases from J, with 13 bases between.

This clonotype was recorded a few times. The chain joins TRBV15 to TRBJ2-5; no clear D. The CDR3 runs 14 residues. The V end was cut by 0 bases, the J end by 2 bases, with 7 bases between. Per the germline V gene, CDR1 is LNHNV and CDR2 is YYDKDF (reference sequence). DNA for the CDR3: TGTGCCACCAGCAGAGATGTCAGTCAAGAGACCCAGTACTTC. Protein sequence: CATSRDVSQETQYF.

This clonotype was seen more than once but under ten times. The V gene is TRBV5-1, the J gene TRBJ2-1; no reliable D call. CDR1 is SGHRS and CDR2 is YFSETQ in the germline V gene. V was clipped by 0 bases and J by 9 bases, with 13 bases between them. CDR3 length: 14 amino acids. In nucleotides, the CDR3 is TGCGCCAGCAGCTTGGAGGCGGTCCGCGGTGAGCAGTTCTTC. Amino acids: CASSLEAVRGEQFF.

Many counts were recorded for this clonotype. V and J are TRBV10-3 and TRBJ2-5; the match to TRBD2 covers 10 bases. Germline V gives CDR1 ENHRY, CDR2 SYGVKD. CDR3 length equals 15 residues. V trimming: 6 bases; J trimming: 2 bases; junction bases outside the gene matches: 6. Here the CDR3 DNA reads TGTGCCATCAGCCCAGGACTAGCGGAACAAGAGACCCAGTACTTC. Translated: CAISPGLAEQETQYF.

The chain uses TRBV6-1 and TRBJ2-3; 8 bases are shared with TRBD2. CDR1 and CDR2 from the germline V gene are MNHNS and SASEGT. The CDR3 sequence is 18 residues long. V trimming: 1 base; J trimming: 1 base; junction bases outside the gene matches: 10. Here the CDR3 DNA reads TGTGCCAGCAGTGAAGAAGGAAAGCGGGAGAGAGGCACAGATACGCAGTATTTT. Translating it yields CASSEEGKRERGTDTQYF.

This clonotype was detected a few times. The CDR3 nucleotides read TGTGCCAGCAGCCTGGAACAGGGTTATGACGAGCAGTACTTC. Its protein product is CASSLEQGYDEQYF. The rearrangement links TRBV5-5 to TRBJ2-7; maybe TRBD1 (6 bases). Germline-derived CDR1 and CDR2 are SGHKS and YYEKEE (reference sequence). Deletions cut 4 bases from V and 5 bases from J, with 16 bases between. The CDR3 spans 14 residues.

The chain employs TRBV20-1 and TRBJ1-5, with 7 bases lining up with TRBD1. The germline gives CDR1 DFQATT, CDR2 SNEGSKA (reference sequence). Unmatched junction bases numbered 4, after V lost 5 bases and J lost 6 bases. The length of the CDR3 is 12 residues. The CDR3: CSARTGSQPQHF. In nucleotides, the CDR3 is TGCAGTGCTCGGACAGGTAGTCAGCCCCAGCATTTT.

This clonotype was detected a few times. The chain has TRBV27 and TRBJ2-5, with 8 bases fitting TRBD2. The CDR3 is made up of 14 amino acids. Germline CDR1 MNHEY, CDR2 SMNVEV (reference sequence). V shed 4 bases, J shed 4 bases, and the junction held 5 bases outside the gene matches. DNA of the CDR3: TGTGCCAGCAGTTACGGGAGGGCCGGAGAGACCCAGTACTTC. Protein: CASSYGRAGETQYF.

This clonotype was counted a few times. The CDR3 sequence is CASSFRGVVPYNEQFF. DNA of the CDR3: TGTGCCAGCAGCTTTCGGGGGGTGGTCCCCTACAATGAGCAGTTCTTC. V is TRBV11-3 and J is TRBJ2-1, with TRBD2 identical over 7 bases. This CDR3 has 16 amino acids. The germline V gene has CDR1 SGHNT and CDR2 YENEEA. V lost 3 bases, J lost 2 bases, and 7 bases stayed unmatched.

This sequence joins TRBV10-3 and TRBJ2-1; 10 bases match TRBD2. The V gene's germline CDR1 is ENHRY and CDR2 SYGVKD. The CDR3 sequence is 15 residues long. V lost 6 bases to trimming and J lost 2 bases; unmatched junction nucleotides: 4. CDR3 in DNA: TGTGCCATCAGGGTTAGCGGGGGGACCTACAATGAGCAGTTCTTC. Amino acid sequence: CAIRVSGGTYNEQFF.

Many counts were recorded for this clonotype. The chain couples TRBV7-9 to TRBJ1-2; unclear D gene. V was trimmed by 4 bases and J by 4 bases, leaving 10 bases between them. The CDR3 is made up of 13 amino acids. Germline V gives CDR1 SEHNR, CDR2 FQNEAQ (reference sequence). Here the CDR3 DNA reads TGTGCCAGCAGCTCGGACTGGCGCTATGGCTACACCTTC. Its protein is CASSSDWRYGYTF.

This clonotype has a count of ten or more. The chain joins TRBV12-3 or TRBV12-4 to TRBJ2-5; 9 nucleotides line up with TRBD1. Losses at the gene ends were 6 bases for V and 4 bases for J; bases not matched to a gene: 9. The CDR3 extends over 15 amino acids. The chain's CDR3 is CASSRLGTGSETQYF. CDR3 in DNA: TGTGCCAGCAGCCGTCTGGGGACAGGGTCAGAGACCCAGTACTTC.

This clonotype occurred many times. The chain is built from TRBV20-1 and TRBJ2-2; D is perhaps TRBD2 (6 bases). The CDR3 runs to 14 residues. Germline V gene sequence: CDR1 DFQATT, CDR2 SNEGSKA (reference sequence). The V end was cut by 2 bases, the J end by 2 bases, with 9 bases between. The CDR3: CSARPGLNTGELFF. The CDR3 DNA reads as TGCAGTGCTAGACCGGGACTTAACACCGGGGAGCTGTTTTTT.

This clonotype was seen repeatedly, ten times or more. The rearrangement uses TRBV4-2 and TRBJ2-1; D is perhaps TRBD2 (5 bases). CDR3 length equals 16 residues. Germline V gene data show CDR1 as LGHNA and CDR2 as YNFKEQ. Trimming left V 0 bases short and J 0 bases short, with 9 bases between. DNA for the CDR3: TGTGCCAGCAGCCAAGATACGGGGAGCTCCTACAATGAGCAGTTCTTC. It translates to CASSQDTGSSYNEQFF.

This clonotype was observed a few times. The chain recombines TRBV29-1 with TRBJ1-1, with a weak D call TRBD1 (5 bases). The V gene's germline CDR1 is SQVTM and CDR2 ANQGSEA. This CDR3 is built from 14 residues. V was pared by 4 bases and J by 0 bases, with 12 bases between. The DNA of the CDR3 is TGCAGCGTTGGAGATTGGGGACTGAACACTGAAGCTTTCTTT. Amino acids: CSVGDWGLNTEAFF.

The rearrangement joins TRBV28 to TRBJ2-1; TRBD2 might be the D (7 bases). Trimming took 5 bases from V and 6 from J, leaving 14 bases between them. This CDR3 contains 14 residues. Germline V gene sequence: CDR1 MDHEN, CDR2 SYDVKM. The CDR3: CASSQVGGANEQFF. In nucleotides, the CDR3 is TGTGCCAGCAGTCAGGTTGGGGGGGCCAATGAGCAGTTCTTC.

This clonotype was detected a few times. The CDR3 DNA reads as TGTGCCAGCAGCTTCGGGGTCAATCAGCCCCAGCATTTT. The encoded protein is CASSFGVNQPQHF. J is TRBJ1-5 and V is TRBV7-2; D call uncertain. Per germline, CDR1 SGHTA and CDR2 FQGNSA. Trimming removed 3 bases from V and 3 bases from J, with 6 bases in between. The CDR3 has 13 residues.

This clonotype was detected only a few times. In DNA form, the CDR3 reads TGCGCCAGCAGCTCCTCCCGGGAGAACACTGAAGCTTTCTTT. Residues: CASSSSRENTEAFF. The V gene is TRBV5-1, the J gene TRBJ1-1; D gene uncertain. This CDR3 is built from 14 residues. Looked up from germline, CDR1 is SGHRS and CDR2 is YFSETQ. Trimming pared 3 bases from V and 1 base from J, leaving 10 bases between.

V and J are TRBV18 and TRBJ2-5, with 7 bases identical to TRBD1. The V gene end was trimmed by 3 bases and the J gene end by 2 bases; junction bases not matched to a gene: 6. This CDR3 is built from 15 residues. Germline values: CDR1 KGHSH, CDR2 LQKENI. CDR3 in amino acids: CASSPRQGWQETQYF. CDR3 in DNA: TGTGCCAGCTCACCTCGACAGGGTTGGCAAGAGACCCAGTACTTC.

The CDR3, as DNA: TGTGCCAGTAGTATTCAGGTCTCCTACGAGCAGTACTTC. It encodes CASSIQVSYEQYF. V gene TRBV19 combines with J gene TRBJ2-7; no clear D gene. In germline, CDR1 is LNHDA, CDR2 SQIVND (reference sequence). Between the trimmed V and J ends, which lost 3 bases and 0 bases, there was a span of 6 bases. This CDR3 comprises 13 residues.

The chain combines TRBV29-1 with TRBJ1-4; 7 nucleotides agree with TRBD1. Germline V gene lookup returns CDR1 SQVTM and CDR2 ANQGSEA. There are 12 residues in the CDR3. V lost 7 bases and J lost 6; bases outside the gene matches: 5. The DNA of the CDR3 is TGCAGCGCGGGACAGCATTATGAAAAACTGTTTTTT. Amino acids: CSAGQHYEKLFF. Full variable domain (missing parts from reference TRBV29-1 and TRBJ1-4): SAVISQKPSRDICQRGTSLTIQCQVDSQVTMMFWYRQQPGQSLTLIATANQGSEATYESGFVIDKFPISRPNLTFSTLTVSNMSPEDSSIYLCSAGQHYEKLFFGSGTQLSVL.

The V call is TRBV4-2, the J call TRBJ2-1; D uncertain. In germline, CDR1 is LGHNA, CDR2 YNFKEQ. This CDR3 has 17 residues. Deletions cut 0 bases from V and 0 bases from J, with 12 bases between. CDR3 sequence reads: CASSQDGPRSSYNEQFF. The DNA for the CDR3 is TGTGCCAGCAGCCAAGACGGTCCTCGCAGCTCCTACAATGAGCAGTTCTTC.

This clonotype was seen only a few times. The V call is TRBV4-1, the J call TRBJ2-5; the D is unclear. The V gene lost 2 bases and the J gene lost 5 bases, with 9 bases spanning the gap. Germline V gene data show CDR1 as MGHRA and CDR2 as YSYEKL. This CDR3 contains 13 residues. The CDR3 sequence is CASSQSARETQYF. CDR3 nucleotide sequence: TGCGCCAGCAGCCAATCCGCAAGGGAGACCCAGTACTTC.

The chain carries TRBV6-2 or TRBV6-3 and TRBJ2-5, with 9 bases that match TRBD1. CDR3 length: 14 residues. Germline V lookup: CDR1 MNHEY, CDR2 SVGEGT. The J segment lost 4 bases and the V segment lost 8 bases, leaving 8 bases of the junction unmatched. This CDR3 is CASLTTGGGETQYF. The CDR3 bases are TGTGCCAGCCTAACGACAGGGGGAGGAGAGACCCAGTACTTC.

This clonotype has more than one count but fewer than ten. CDR3 coding DNA: TGTGCCAGCCTTAGACAGGGCGCCAATGAGCAGTTCTTC. Protein sequence: CASLRQGANEQFF. The chain combines TRBV2 with TRBJ2-1, with 7 bases fitting TRBD1. Germline CDR1 is SNHLY and CDR2 is FYNNEI. The CDR3 covers 13 residues. The J segment lost 6 bases and the V segment lost 8 bases, leaving 7 bases of the junction unmatched. Variable domain in full (rest from reference TRBV2 and TRBJ2-1): EPEVTQTPSHQVTQMGQEVILRCVPISNHLYFYWYRQILGQKVEFLVSFYNNEISEKSEIFDDQFSVERPDGSNFTLKIRSTKLEDSAMYFCASLRQGANEQFFGPGTRLTVL.